A single sample is the source of the 13 T cell receptor beta chains below, sequenced in a study of OX40 agonist ivuxolimab in advanced cancers. Method: immunoSEQ multiplex PCR; TCRdb's copy keeps in-frame clones and lacks some. Of some 15,000 clones listed, approximately 86% were seen once; the top ten hold just under 20%. Sample: CD4+ or CD8+ T cells sorted from blood, taken in a trial of the OX40 agonist ivuxolimab. These receptors all stem from an adult with an advanced solid tumor such as melanoma, head and neck, liver or kidney cancer.

This chain connects TRBV7-9 to TRBJ1-2; TRBD1 matches 8 bases. V lost 5 bases, J lost 0 bases, and 5 bases stayed unmatched. Germline CDR1 is SEHNR and CDR2 is FQNEAQ (reference sequence). The CDR3 covers 15 residues. The CDR3 protein is CASSPRQGTNYGYTF. The CDR3 region has the DNA TGTGCCAGCAGCCCGAGACAGGGGACTAACTATGGCTACACCTTC.

This chain links TRBV7-9 with TRBJ2-7; D is perhaps TRBD1 or TRBD2 (5 bases each). CDR3 length equals 14 residues. Germline V CDR1 and CDR2: SEHNR, FQNEAQ (reference sequence). Trimming cost V 3 bases and J 1 base, with 10 bases left between them. DNA of the CDR3: TGTGCCAGCAGCTTCGGGGACGATTCCTACGAGCAGTACTTC. This codes for CASSFGDDSYEQYF.

This clone was found once. The CDR3 loop reads CASSPRAGGTDTQYF. The CDR3 nucleotides read TGTGCCAGCTCACCACGCGCAGGAGGCACAGATACGCAGTATTTT. The chain has TRBV18 and TRBJ2-3; unclear D gene. This CDR3 has 15 amino acids. Germline V CDR1 and CDR2: KGHSH, LQKENI. V was clipped by 1 base and J by 1 base, with 9 bases between them.

The chain uses TRBV5-6 and TRBJ1-6; 7 bases map to TRBD1. Unmatched junction bases numbered 7, after V lost 4 bases and J lost 6 bases. Germline CDR1 reads SGHDT; CDR2 reads YYEEEE. The CDR3 extends over 15 amino acids. The CDR3, as DNA: TGTGCCAGCAGCCTGGGACAGACCTTTAATTCACCCCTCCACTTT. Its translation: CASSLGQTFNSPLHF.

The chain uses TRBV6-5 and TRBJ2-7, with 13 bases lining up with TRBD2. There are 16 residues in the CDR3. Germline assignment: CDR1 MNHEY and CDR2 SVGAGI. V lost 4 bases to trimming and J lost 7 bases; unmatched junction nucleotides: 10. CDR3 sequence: CASSSKLAGGLGEQYF. The CDR3 DNA follows: TGTGCCAGCAGTTCCAAACTAGCGGGAGGGCTGGGGGAGCAGTACTTC.

The CDR3: CASSLGQSYEQYF. CDR3 coding DNA: TGTGCCAGCAGTTTAGGGCAGAGCTACGAGCAGTACTTC. The chain joins TRBV28 to TRBJ2-7; D not certain. CDR1 and CDR2 (germline): MDHEN, SYDVKM. The CDR3 contains 13 residues. V was cut by 2 bases and J by 3 bases, with 8 bases left in between.

The V and J genes are TRBV27 and TRBJ1-1, with 9 positions matching TRBD1. Germline V gene lookup returns CDR1 MNHEY and CDR2 SMNVEV (reference sequence). This CDR3 comprises 16 residues. J was trimmed by 8 bases and V by 7 bases; bases with no gene match: 17. The CDR3 DNA sequence: TGTGCCAGCATCCGTAAAGCGGGACAGGGAACCCCCGAAGCTTTCTTT. As protein: CASIRKAGQGTPEAFF.

This clone was seen a single time. This chain joins TRBV7-8 and TRBJ2-3, with 11 bases identical to TRBD2. CDR1 is SGHVS and CDR2 is FQNEAQ in the germline V gene. This CDR3 is 15 amino acids long. The ends lost 4 bases at V and 2 bases at J; junction bases unmatched: 2. CDR3 protein: CASSSLAGATDTQYF. The DNA for the CDR3 is TGTGCCAGCAGCTCACTAGCGGGGGCCACAGATACGCAGTATTTT.

Remarks on this clone: A read error may account for a junction end that differs from germline. This chain connects TRBV27 to TRBJ2-1, with D uncertain. CDR1 and CDR2 (germline): MNHEY, SMNVEV (reference sequence). This CDR3 spans 12 amino acids. The CDR3 region is CASSSIDNGQFF. The CDR3 DNA follows: TGTGCCAGCAGTTCAATTGACAATGGGCAGTTCTTC.

The CDR3 nucleotides read TGTGCCAGCAGCGTAGGACCGGGAGGCGGGTCCTACAATGAGCAGTTCTTC. Its translation: CASSVGPGGGSYNEQFF. The rearrangement uses TRBV9 and TRBJ2-1; 7 positions agree with TRBD2. V was clipped by 0 bases and J by 1 base; unmatched bases: 7. CDR1 SGDLS and CDR2 YYNGEE come from the germline V gene. The CDR3 extends over 17 amino acids.

The chain's CDR3 is CASNKQGAIQPQHF. The CDR3 DNA reads TGTGCCAGCAACAAACAGGGGGCGATTCAGCCCCAGCATTTT. This chain joins TRBV28 and TRBJ1-5; 9 bases are shared with TRBD1. CDR1 and CDR2 (germline): MDHEN, SYDVKM. The CDR3 spans 14 residues. Germline trimming cut 7 bases from V and 6 bases from J; bases unmatched to any gene: 7.

The genes are TRBV5-1 and TRBJ2-1, with TRBD2 matching 11 bases. Germline V gene data show CDR1 as SGHRS and CDR2 as YFSETQ. The CDR3 contains 14 residues. Losses at the gene ends were 2 bases for V and 8 bases for J; bases not matched to a gene: 3. The CDR3 nucleotides are TGCGCCAGCAGCTTCATACTAGCGGGAGATGAGCAGTTCTTC. Residues: CASSFILAGDEQFF.

In its sample, this clone was seen once. V gene TRBV9 combines with J gene TRBJ2-3; maybe TRBD1 (5 bases). The V end lost 0 bases, the J end lost 4 bases, and 12 bases lay between the germline ends. CDR3 length: 15 residues. Germline CDR1 reads SGDLS; CDR2 reads YYNGEE. The CDR3 reads CASSVAQGNSDTQYF. The DNA of the CDR3 is TGTGCCAGCAGCGTAGCCCAGGGTAATTCAGATACGCAGTATTTT.